A single sample is the source of the 17 T cell receptor beta chains below, sequenced in a study of cytomegalovirus exposure and HLA in healthy donors. Primers included in the PCR were 60 Vbeta and 13 Jbeta primers. The data were produced by immunoSEQ multiplex PCR, yet TCRdb's version contains in-frame clones alone and is incomplete. The sample has 150,000 to 200,000 clones, 79% seen once. Sequenced material: PBMCs. The receptors here all came from a woman between 45 and 65 years old in good health and CMV-seronegative.

The chain couples TRBV7-9 to TRBJ1-4, with 8 bases identical to TRBD1. Germline V lookup: CDR1 SEHNR, CDR2 FQNEAQ (reference sequence). V lost 3 bases, J lost 8 bases, and 5 bases stayed unmatched. This CDR3 has 14 residues. For the CDR3, the DNA is TGTGCCAGCAGCTTCGGACAGGGATGGGAAAAACTGTTTTTT. As protein: CASSFGQGWEKLFF.

The V gene is TRBV11-2, the J gene TRBJ2-2; D is unresolved. The germline gives CDR1 SGHAT, CDR2 FQNNGV. V was pared by 5 bases and J by 0 bases, with 10 bases between. The CDR3 length is 15 residues. CDR3 sequence: CASSPQTTNTGELFF. The CDR3 bases are TGTGCCAGCAGCCCCCAGACAACGAACACCGGGGAGCTGTTTTTT.

This clone was seen a few times. The J gene is TRBJ1-2, the V gene TRBV5-1; no firm D call. Germline V gene data show CDR1 as SGHRS and CDR2 as YFSETQ. Trimming stripped 3 bases from V and 3 bases from J, with 9 bases between. This CDR3 has 13 amino acids. CDR3 DNA: TGCGCCAGCAGCTCCTTCCAGGACTATGGCTACACCTTC. Translating gives CASSSFQDYGYTF.

Only one count was recorded for this clone. The rearrangement joins TRBV19 to TRBJ2-5; 9 bases fit TRBD1. The CDR3 contains 21 residues. The germline CDR1 and CDR2 sequences are LNHDA and SQIVND (reference sequence). Unmatched junction bases numbered 24, after V lost 6 bases and J lost 1 base. CDR3 in DNA: TGTGCCAGTAGCGGGCCCCGGGACAGGGCGAAAACGGTGCTAATCCAAGAGACCCAGTACTTC. Translated: CASSGPRDRAKTVLIQETQYF.

The chain is built from TRBV27 and TRBJ1-6; 9 bases are a match to TRBD1. The CDR3 totals 15 residues. V lost 6 bases, J lost 5 bases, and 5 bases stayed unmatched. CDR1 is MNHEY, CDR2 SMNVEV, per germline (reference sequence). The CDR3 coding sequence is TGTGCCAGCAGAGACAGGGGGATCGATAATTCACCCCTCCACTTT. It translates to CASRDRGIDNSPLHF.

The chain couples TRBV7-2 to TRBJ1-1; D gene unclear. The length of the CDR3 is 15 residues. Trimming removed 1 base from V and 2 bases from J, with 11 bases in between. Looked up from germline, CDR1 is SGHTA and CDR2 is FQGNSA. CDR3 DNA: TGTGCCAGCAGCTTAGAGATGAGGATTAACACTGAAGCTTTCTTT. It codes for CASSLEMRINTEAFF.

A word on this clone: Compared with germline, one end of the junction differs, possibly owing to a read error. V usage is TRBV7-9 and J usage is TRBJ2-1; 9 positions match TRBD1. Germline-derived CDR1 and CDR2 are SEHNR and FQNEAQ (reference sequence). CDR3 size: 16 residues. The CDR3 nucleotides are TGTTCCAGCAGCTCGACAGACAGGGGGGCCTACAATGAGCAGTTCTTC. Encoded protein: CSSSSTDRGAYNEQFF. Looking up the rest from reference TRBV7-9 and TRBJ2-1 gives the full variable domain: DTGVSQNPRHKITKRGQNVTFRCDPISEHNRLYWYRQTLGQGPEFLTYFQNEAQLEKSRLLSDRFSAERPKGSFSTLEIQRTEQGDSAMYLCSSSSTDRGAYNEQFFGPGTRLTVL.

V gene TRBV28 combines with J gene TRBJ2-7; 8 bases are a match to TRBD2. Per the germline V gene, CDR1 is MDHEN and CDR2 is SYDVKM. Trimming at V came to 5 bases and at J to 2 bases, leaving 8 bases not matched to a gene. This CDR3 is built from 15 residues. CDR3 amino acids: CASSNTYGGAYEQYF. In nucleotides, the CDR3 is TGTGCCAGCAGTAATACCTACGGGGGGGCCTACGAGCAGTACTTC.

This sequence joins TRBV7-2 and TRBJ2-1; D not certain. The CDR3 spans 14 residues. The germline CDR1 and CDR2 sequences are SGHTA and FQGNSA. V was trimmed by 5 bases and J by 5 bases, leaving 13 bases between them. The CDR3: CASSLPKSDNEQFF. The CDR3 DNA reads as TGTGCCAGCAGCCTGCCCAAAAGCGACAATGAGCAGTTCTTC.

V is TRBV5-6 and J is TRBJ2-7, with D possibly being TRBD1 (6 bases). This CDR3 spans 15 amino acids. The germline gives CDR1 SGHDT, CDR2 YYEEEE. V was trimmed by 5 bases and J by 2 bases, leaving 17 bases between them. DNA for the CDR3: TGTGCCAGCAGTATAACAGGGTTGGGTACCTACGAGCAGTACTTC. Translation gives CASSITGLGTYEQYF.

The V gene is TRBV13, the J gene TRBJ2-1; 11 nucleotides align to TRBD2. The CDR3 is made up of 15 amino acids. The germline CDR1 and CDR2 sequences are PRHDT and FYEKMQ (reference sequence). V was clipped by 5 bases and J by 9 bases; unmatched bases: 9. The CDR3 here is CASSETSGGVVEQFF. CDR3 DNA: TGTGCCAGCAGCGAAACTAGCGGGGGTGTCGTTGAGCAGTTCTTC.

The chain has TRBV5-1 and TRBJ2-3; 8 bases agree with TRBD2. Trimming cost V 7 bases and J 4 bases; bases outside gene matches: 8. The CDR3 is made up of 14 amino acids. The germline V gene encodes CDR1 SGHRS and CDR2 YFSETQ. CDR3 nucleotide sequence: TGCGCCAGCCGCAACGGGGGGGCTGCAGATACGCAGTATTTT. Its protein product is CASRNGGAADTQYF.

The gene calls are TRBV6-5 and TRBJ1-6; 8 bases line up with TRBD1. The CDR3 sequence is 15 residues long. J gave up 9 bases and V 5 bases, and 9 bases lay outside the gene matches. Germline loops: CDR1 MNHEY, CDR2 SVGAGI. CDR3 region: CASSGSTGVGSPLHF. The DNA of the CDR3 is TGTGCCAGCAGTGGGTCGACAGGGGTTGGTTCACCCCTCCACTTT.

J is TRBJ2-7 and V is TRBV19; TRBD1 aligns across 9 bases. This CDR3 contains 16 residues. Per germline, CDR1 LNHDA and CDR2 SQIVND (reference sequence). Unmatched junction bases numbered 9, after V lost 5 bases and J lost 1 base. CDR3 amino acids: CASSPGTGRVSYEQYF. The CDR3 coding sequence is TGTGCCAGTAGTCCAGGGACAGGGAGGGTGTCCTACGAGCAGTACTTC.

The V call is TRBV27, the J call TRBJ2-1; 10 bases are shared with TRBD1. After removal of 5 bases from V and 6 bases from J, the junction contained 1 base not matched to a gene. Germline-derived CDR1 and CDR2 are MNHEY and SMNVEV (reference sequence). CDR3 length: 13 residues. CDR3 amino acids: CASSRTGGNEQFF. DNA of the CDR3: TGTGCCAGCAGTCGGACAGGGGGCAATGAGCAGTTCTTC.

V usage is TRBV28 and J usage is TRBJ2-5; a weak D match, TRBD1 (6 bases). The DNA end is a closer match to TRBJ2-7, so the J assignment may be wrong. The germline CDR1 and CDR2 sequences are MDHEN and SYDVKM. The CDR3 length is 15 residues. CDR3 bases: TGTGCCAGCAGTTTATCAGGGGCCAGCTCCTACGAGCAGTACTTC. Its translation is CASSLSGASSYEQYF.

The chain combines TRBV7-2 with TRBJ2-3; 8 bases align to TRBD1. The CDR3 spans 16 residues. Germline V gives CDR1 SGHTA, CDR2 FQGNSA. Trimming cost V 3 bases and J 0 bases; bases outside gene matches: 5. The CDR3: CASSLGQDLSTDTQYF. The CDR3 DNA sequence: TGTGCCAGCAGCTTGGGACAGGACCTTAGCACAGATACGCAGTATTTT.